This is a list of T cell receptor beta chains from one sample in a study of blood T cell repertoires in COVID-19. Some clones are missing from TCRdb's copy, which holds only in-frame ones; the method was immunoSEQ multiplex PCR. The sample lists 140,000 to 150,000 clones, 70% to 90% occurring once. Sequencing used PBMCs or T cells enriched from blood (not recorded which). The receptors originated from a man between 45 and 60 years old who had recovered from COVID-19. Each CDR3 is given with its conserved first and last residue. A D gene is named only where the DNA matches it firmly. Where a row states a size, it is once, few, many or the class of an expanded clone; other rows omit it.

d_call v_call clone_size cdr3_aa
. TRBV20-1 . CSARFQAEAFF
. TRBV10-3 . CAIGRLGQETQYF
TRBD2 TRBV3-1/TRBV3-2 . CASSPLAGVYEQFF
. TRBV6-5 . CASSYGQGGGMTEAFF
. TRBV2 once CASRWQGRYGYTF
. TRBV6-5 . CALLRAGANVLTF
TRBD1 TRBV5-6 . CASSPTTGGINYGYTF
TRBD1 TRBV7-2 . CASSFGTGLSYGYTF
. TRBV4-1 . CASSRGTMGNTIYF
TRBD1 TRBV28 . CASSLDRARADTQYF
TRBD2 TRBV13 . CASSTSSSGLRGDEQFF
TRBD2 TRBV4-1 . CASSRIGLAGQFF
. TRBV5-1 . CASSLQSYNEQFF
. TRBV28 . CASSLWTIRGGYTF
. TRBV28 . CASSPNYGYTF